This TCR beta chain was sequenced for a study of shared T cell receptors in the human thymus. V dropped 3 bases and J dropped 3 bases, with 11 bases sitting between them. This CDR3 has 14 amino acids. Germline V gives CDR1 SGHVS, CDR2 FQNEAQ. Produced via immunoSEQ multiplex PCR; TCRdb's table is partial and in-frame only. The sample lists 630,000 or so clones, 70% to 90% occurring once. These data also formed part of another study, on human thymus T cells. In that study: Biased V and J segment usage appeared in thymus and peripheral blood.

This clonotype was sampled from a boy under two years old with a congenital heart defect. The chain employs TRBV7-8 and TRBJ1-2, with D maybe TRBD1 (6 bases). The specimen sequenced was thymocytes. The CDR3 coding sequence is TGTGCCAGCAGCTTGGCAGGGGTATACTATGGCTACACCTTC. Encoded protein: CASSLAGVYYGYTF. The whole variable domain, filled in from reference TRBV7-8 and TRBJ1-2, reads GAGVSQSPRYKVAKRGQDVALRCDPISGHVSLFWYQQALGQGPEFLTYFQNEAQLDKSGLPSDRFFAERPEGSVSTLKIQRTQQEDSAVYLCASSLAGVYYGYTFGSGTRLTVV.